Presented here are 15 T cell receptor beta chains from one specimen sequenced in a study of blood T cells in healthy people across ages. A second PCR, run for about 7 to 11 cycles, used a sample-barcoded 5' primer plus a J-beta primer mix. MiXCR, run by TCRdb on the 5' RACE reads, gives a single entry per CDR3 protein. The data show about 800,000 distinct CDR3 sequences, with roughly 25% seen just once and more than 3% held by the top ten. This sample was shared with a second study, whose subject was T cells of mothers and their children.

Sequencing used blood. Receptor source: a boy younger than 18 in good health.

The chain is built from TRBV6-5 and TRBJ2-1; D not certain. This CDR3 is 14 amino acids long. Germline CDR1 and CDR2: MNHEY and SVGAGI. The V end lost 3 bases, the J end lost 5 bases, and 11 bases lay between the germline ends. For the CDR3, the DNA is TGTGCCAGCAGTTATGTCAACATGAACAATGAGCAGTTCTTC. It codes for CASSYVNMNNEQFF.

This clonotype was observed a handful of times. As DNA, the CDR3 is TGCGCCAGCAGCCGAGGGGGGTCGGGCTCCTACAATGAGCAGTTCTTC. The encoded protein is CASSRGGSGSYNEQFF. The chain uses TRBV5-1 and TRBJ2-1; D tentatively fits TRBD1 or TRBD2 (6 bases each). V lost 4 bases and J 0 bases, leaving 14 bases between the germline ends. The CDR3 is 16 amino acids. The V gene's germline CDR1 is SGHRS and CDR2 YFSETQ. The full variable domain, completed using reference TRBV5-1 and TRBJ2-1, is KAGVTQTPRYLIKTRGQQVTLSCSPISGHRSVSWYQQTPGQGLQFLFEYFSETQRNKGNFPGRFSGRQFSNSRSEMNVSTLELGDSALYLCASSRGGSGSYNEQFFGPGTRLTVL.

J is TRBJ2-5 and V is TRBV15; 10 nucleotides agree with TRBD2. The better agreement between TRBJ2-1 and the DNA end casts doubt on the J call. The V gene's germline CDR1 is LNHNV and CDR2 YYDKDF (reference sequence). This CDR3 comprises 16 residues. The CDR3 DNA is TGTGCCACCAGCAGAGATTTGAGGACTAGCGGCAATGAGCAGTTCTTC. Translated: CATSRDLRTSGNEQFF.

The gene calls are TRBV20-1 and TRBJ2-5; D is perhaps TRBD1 (6 bases). The J call is uncertain, as TRBJ2-1 better fits the DNA end. CDR1 is DFQATT, CDR2 SNEGSKA, per germline (reference sequence). CDR3 size: 14 residues. The CDR3 protein is CSPSNGTRLGEQFF. Here the CDR3 DNA reads TGCAGTCCGTCGAACGGGACAAGACTGGGTGAGCAGTTCTTC.

There are a few counts of this clonotype. The chain combines TRBV10-2 with TRBJ1-4; D is unclear. The ends were cut back, 5 bases at V and 3 bases at J, with 7 bases in the middle. Germline values: CDR1 WSHSY, CDR2 SAAADI. The CDR3 runs to 13 residues. CDR3: CASSRTANEKLFF. In DNA, the CDR3 is TGCGCCAGCAGTAGGACGGCTAATGAAAAACTGTTTTTT.

The chain employs TRBV12-3 or TRBV12-4 and TRBJ2-5, with D perhaps TRBD2 (5 bases). V was cut by 6 bases and J by 3 bases, with 14 bases left in between. This CDR3 is 14 amino acids long. The CDR3 spells CASSPGISKETQYF. CDR3 bases: TGTGCCAGCAGCCCCGGGATTTCTAAAGAGACCCAGTACTTC.

The genes are TRBV7-6 and TRBJ1-4, with 7 positions matching TRBD1. V shed 1 base and J 8 bases; nucleotides not matched to a gene: 7. The germline V gene encodes CDR1 SGHVS and CDR2 FNYEAQ. This CDR3 has 15 residues. The CDR3 is CASSLVGGVSEKLFF. The CDR3 DNA is TGTGCCAGCAGCTTAGTAGGGGGCGTATCCGAAAAACTGTTTTTT. Complete variable domain (other parts from reference TRBV7-6 and TRBJ1-4): GAGVSQSPRYKVTKRGQDVALRCDPISGHVSLYWYRQALGQGPEFLTYFNYEAQQDKSGLPNDRFSAERPEGSISTLTIQRTEQRDSAMYRCASSLVGGVSEKLFFGSGTQLSVL.

The rearrangement joins TRBV7-2 to TRBJ2-1, with 10 bases lining up with TRBD2. The DNA end lines up better with TRBJ2-5; the J call may be wrong. Germline lookup yields CDR1 SGHTA and CDR2 FQGNSA. There are 17 residues in the CDR3. This CDR3 reads CASSFPAKIAGGETQYF. CDR3 sequence (DNA): TGTGCCAGCAGCTTCCCTGCAAAAATAGCGGGAGGAGAGACCCAGTACTTC.

The chain is built from TRBV10-3 and TRBJ1-1, with 7 bases lining up with TRBD1. J gave up 1 base and V 8 bases, and 4 bases lay outside the gene matches. Germline lookup yields CDR1 ENHRY and CDR2 SYGVKD. This CDR3 spans 13 amino acids. CDR3 amino acids: CAIGGTANTEAFF. The CDR3 coding sequence is TGTGCCATCGGAGGGACAGCGAACACTGAAGCTTTCTTT.

The rearrangement joins TRBV20-1 to TRBJ2-7; D is undetermined. The V end was cut by 7 bases, the J end by 5 bases, with 15 bases between. The CDR3 extends over 12 amino acids. CDR1 and CDR2 from the germline V gene are DFQATT and SNEGSKA (reference sequence). The CDR3 loop is CSEKLNLDEQYF. In DNA, the CDR3 is TGCAGTGAGAAATTAAATCTGGACGAGCAGTACTTC.

The chain links TRBV6-1 to TRBJ2-1, with 8 bases identical to TRBD1. V lost 6 bases and J lost 0; bases outside the gene matches: 13. Germline V CDR1 and CDR2: MNHNS, SASEGT. CDR3 length: 18 residues. CDR3 sequence: CASRPSGGFQSSYNEQFF. The CDR3 DNA is TGTGCCAGCAGACCCTCAGGGGGCTTCCAAAGCTCCTACAATGAGCAGTTCTTC.

The chain recombines TRBV9 with TRBJ1-2; 7 nucleotides agree with TRBD1. Germline CDR1 reads SGDLS; CDR2 reads YYNGEE. Losses at the gene ends were 2 bases for V and 6 bases for J; bases not matched to a gene: 7. This CDR3 is 14 amino acids long. The CDR3 region is CASSVPDRDDGYTF. CDR3 coding DNA: TGTGCCAGCAGCGTCCCCGACAGGGATGATGGCTACACCTTC. The complete variable domain, with remaining parts taken from reference TRBV9 and TRBJ1-2, reads DSGVTQTPKHLITATGQRVTLRCSPRSGDLSVYWYQQSLDQGLQFLIQYYNGEERAKGNILERFSAQQFPDLHSELNLSSLELGDSALYFCASSVPDRDDGYTFGSGTRLTVV.

This chain connects TRBV11-2 to TRBJ1-5, with no clear D. Trimming removed 0 bases at V and 4 bases at J, with 10 bases between. This CDR3 has 15 residues. Germline CDR1 reads SGHAT; CDR2 reads FQNNGV. The CDR3 region is CASSLEGWENQPQHF. The CDR3 DNA follows: TGTGCCAGCAGCTTAGAGGGTTGGGAGAATCAGCCCCAGCATTTT.

This clonotype was found a few times. The gene calls are TRBV7-2 and TRBJ2-7; 7 bases are a match to TRBD1. The CDR3 is 14 residues long. Trimming removed 2 bases from V and 4 bases from J; junction bases left unmatched: 5. Per the germline V gene, CDR1 is SGHTA and CDR2 is FQGNSA. The CDR3 protein is CASSLQGGVYEQYF. Here the CDR3 DNA reads TGTGCCAGCAGCTTACAAGGGGGCGTATACGAGCAGTACTTC.

The sample holds a few counts of this clonotype. A read error may be the cause here, since a much bigger clone is one base away. This chain connects TRBV9 to TRBJ2-1; TRBD1 or TRBD2 may be the D gene (6 bases each). V shed 7 bases and J shed 3 bases, with 20 bases lying between them. The CDR3 runs 16 residues. Germline loops: CDR1 SGDLS, CDR2 YYNGEE. The CDR3 is CASSTGGTSNYNEQFF. In DNA, the CDR3 is TGTGCCAGCTCCACGGGCGGGACATCCAACTACAATGAGCAGTTCTTC. Filled out from reference TRBV9 and TRBJ2-1, the complete variable domain reads DSGVTQTPKHLITATGQRVTLRCSPRSGDLSVYWYQQSLDQGLQFLIQYYNGEERAKGNILERFSAQQFPDLHSELNLSSLELGDSALYFCASSTGGTSNYNEQFFGPGTRLTVL.